This TCR beta chain was profiled in a study of blood T cells in healthy people across ages. Next came a second PCR, run for about 6 to 11 cycles, which used a sample-barcoded 5' primer along with a J-beta primer mix. TCRdb ran MiXCR on the 5' RACE reads and lists one entry per CDR3 protein. This table holds about 900,000 distinct CDR3 sequences, roughly 50% found once. The origin of this receptor is a man aged 25-45 years in good health. Sequencing was carried out using blood.

The CDR3 is CATSRRVQPGTGRADTQYF. As DNA, the CDR3 is TGTGCCACCAGCAGAAGGGTCCAACCCGGGACAGGGAGAGCAGATACGCAGTATTTT. The chain links TRBV15 to TRBJ2-3, with TRBD1 identical over 9 bases. The V gene's germline CDR1 is LNHNV and CDR2 YYDKDF (reference sequence). The CDR3 length is 19 residues. The V and J ends lost 2 bases and 4 bases, in that order; junction bases with no gene match: 16. The complete variable domain, with remaining parts taken from reference TRBV15 and TRBJ2-3, reads DAMVIQNPRYQVTQFGKPVTLSCSQTLNHNVMYWYQQKSSQAPKLLFHYYDKDFNNEADTPDNFQSRRPNTSFCFLDIRSPGLGDTAMYLCATSRRVQPGTGRADTQYFGPGTRLTVL.